These T cell receptor beta chains were read from a single sample in a study of technical replicates of blood from a few donors. Sequenced by immunoSEQ multiplex PCR; TCRdb stores in-frame clones only, minus some. This sample has some 14,000 clones, with 65% to 85% found just once. Sequencing used PBMCs. These receptors all come from a human donor in good health. Both conserved end residues are part of each CDR3. The D gene is left open where the match is weak. Some rows have no size entry. The others give once, few or many, or a class for an expanded clone.

CDR3aa: CASSLAPQQLAGVTDTQYF; CDR3nt: TGCGCCAGCAGCTTGGCCCCGCAGCAACTAGCGGGAGTTACGGATACGCAGTATTTT; d_gene: TRBD2; v_gene: TRBV5-1; abundance: .; j_gene: TRBJ2-3
CDR3aa: CASSEGTGADTEAFF; CDR3nt: TGCGCCAGCAGTGAAGGGACAGGGGCCGACACTGAAGCTTTCTTT; d_gene: TRBD1; v_gene: TRBV10-1; abundance: .; j_gene: TRBJ1-1
CDR3aa: CASRGSLETDTQYF; CDR3nt: TGTGCCAGCAGAGGGAGCCTTGAAACAGATACGCAGTATTTT; d_gene: .; v_gene: TRBV28; abundance: .; j_gene: TRBJ2-3
CDR3aa: CASSGLVHTDTQYF; CDR3nt: TGTGCCAGTAGTGGACTAGTCCACACAGATACGCAGTATTTT; d_gene: TRBD2; v_gene: TRBV19; abundance: .; j_gene: TRBJ2-3
CDR3aa: CASSLKQGGSGNTIYF; CDR3nt: TGTGCCAGCAGTTTAAAACAGGGGGGGTCTGGAAACACCATATATTTT; d_gene: TRBD1; v_gene: TRBV6-5; abundance: once; j_gene: TRBJ1-3
CDR3aa: CASSGLQGNQETQYF; CDR3nt: TGCGCCAGCAGCGGACTACAGGGGAACCAAGAGACCCAGTACTTC; d_gene: .; v_gene: TRBV5-1; abundance: .; j_gene: TRBJ2-5
CDR3aa: CASSRRVNSGNEQFF; CDR3nt: TGTGCCAGCAGCCGTCGGGTTAATTCGGGCAATGAGCAGTTCTTC; d_gene: .; v_gene: TRBV11-2; abundance: .; j_gene: TRBJ2-1
CDR3aa: CASSISGSGYNEQFF; CDR3nt: TGTGCCAGCAGCATTAGCGGGAGCGGCTACAATGAGCAGTTCTTC; d_gene: TRBD2; v_gene: TRBV9; abundance: .; j_gene: TRBJ2-1
CDR3aa: CAWGPGAFNEQYF; CDR3nt: TGTGCCTGGGGCCCAGGGGCCTTCAACGAGCAGTACTTC; d_gene: .; v_gene: TRBV30; abundance: .; j_gene: TRBJ2-7
CDR3aa: CASSGQGKEEKLFF; CDR3nt: TGCGCCAGCAGCGGACAGGGGAAGGAAGAAAAACTGTTTTTT; d_gene: TRBD1; v_gene: TRBV5-1; abundance: few; j_gene: TRBJ1-4
CDR3aa: CASSQDPQGYPYEQYF; CDR3nt: TGTGCCAGCAGCCAAGATCCTCAGGGGTACCCCTACGAGCAGTACTTC; d_gene: .; v_gene: TRBV4-2; abundance: .; j_gene: TRBJ2-7
CDR3aa: CASSKKGPLHWGEQGCGYTF; CDR3nt: TGTGCCAGCAGCAAGAAGGGCCCCCTCCACTGGGGGGAACAGGGGTGTGGCTACACCTTC; d_gene: .; v_gene: TRBV21-1; abundance: .; j_gene: TRBJ1-2
CDR3aa: CASSERVAGAYEQYF; CDR3nt: TGTGCCAGCAGTGAAAGGGTAGCGGGAGCCTACGAGCAGTACTTC; d_gene: TRBD2; v_gene: TRBV6-1; abundance: .; j_gene: TRBJ2-7
CDR3aa: CASSYESIGGSGEQYF; CDR3nt: TGTGCCAGCAGCTACGAGTCGATCGGGGGATCGGGCGAGCAGTACTTC; d_gene: .; v_gene: TRBV7-9; abundance: .; j_gene: TRBJ2-7
CDR3aa: CASGGQETYEQYF; CDR3nt: TGCGCCAGCGGGGGACAGGAAACCTACGAGCAGTACTTC; d_gene: TRBD1; v_gene: TRBV10-1; abundance: .; j_gene: TRBJ2-7
CDR3aa: CASSDSGGTGANVLTF; CDR3nt: TGTGCCAGCAGTGACTCCGGGGGGACTGGGGCCAACGTCCTGACTTTC; d_gene: TRBD2; v_gene: TRBV6-4; abundance: once; j_gene: TRBJ2-6